This entry lists 15 T cell receptor beta chains sequenced from one sample in a study of blood T cell repertoires in COVID-19. The repertoire was sequenced with immunoSEQ multiplex PCR; TCRdb's copy has only in-frame clones and lacks some. Among tens of thousands of clones listed, around 72% were seen once. Input material: peripheral blood. The receptors derive from a woman in her fifties or sixties in a cohort sampled during active or convalescent COVID-19.

The chain is built from TRBV6-5 and TRBJ2-7; perhaps TRBD1 as D (5 bases). The ends were cut back, 6 bases at V and 3 bases at J, with 12 bases in the middle. The CDR3 is 13 amino acids. Germline V CDR1 and CDR2: MNHEY, SVGAGI. In DNA, the CDR3 is TGTGCCAGCAGCTTGTCCCAGGGCTACGAGCAGTACTTC. It yields the protein CASSLSQGYEQYF.

The rearrangement uses TRBV3-1 (or the pseudogene TRBV3-2) and TRBJ2-5; TRBD2 matches at 8 bases. V was pared by 2 bases and J by 4 bases, with 6 bases of the junction left unmatched. CDR3 length: 15 residues. Germline V lookup: CDR1 LGHDT, CDR2 YNNKEL (reference sequence). The CDR3 nucleotides read TGTGCCAGCAGCCAAAGCGGGGGTACAGGAGAGACCCAGTACTTC. This encodes CASSQSGGTGETQYF.

The chain has TRBV28 and TRBJ1-2; D might be TRBD1 (6 bases). The CDR3 is 15 residues long. Germline V lookup: CDR1 MDHEN, CDR2 SYDVKM. V was pared by 5 bases and J by 5 bases, with 18 bases between. CDR3 amino acids: CASSPSGVWGYGYTF. DNA for the CDR3: TGTGCCAGCAGTCCCTCAGGGGTCTGGGGTTATGGCTACACCTTC.

V and J are TRBV18 and TRBJ1-3; 10 positions match TRBD1. Germline V gene sequence: CDR1 KGHSH, CDR2 LQKENI. CDR3 length equals 16 residues. Trimming at V came to 6 bases and at J to 2 bases, leaving 7 bases not matched to a gene. Written as DNA, the CDR3 is TGTGCCAGCTCGCGGGACAGGGGTTCTGCTGGAAACACCATATATTTT. Residues: CASSRDRGSAGNTIYF.

Written as DNA, the CDR3 is TGTGCCAGCAGCAATAAACAAACCCTAATACTCCGAGGGAGAGCAACTAATGAAAAACTGTTTTTT. Protein: CASSNKQTLILRGRATNEKLFF. The chain is built from TRBV21-1 and TRBJ1-4. TRBV21-1 corresponds to a pseudogene. The CDR3 totals 22 residues.

V gene TRBV27 combines with J gene TRBJ1-6, with D possibly being TRBD1 (5 bases). The CDR3 consists of 18 residues. Germline CDR1 and CDR2: MNHEY and SMNVEV (reference sequence). Trimming removed 2 bases at V and 0 bases at J, with 14 bases between. The CDR3 reads CASSLKYPGNSYNSPLHF. The CDR3 coding sequence is TGTGCCAGCAGTTTAAAATACCCAGGGAACTCCTATAATTCACCCCTCCACTTT.

This clone has only a few counts. This rearrangement joins TRBV6-4 to TRBJ2-3, with a tentative D call TRBD2 (6 bases). The CDR3 is made up of 15 amino acids. Germline V gene lookup returns CDR1 MRHNA and CDR2 SNTAGT. The V and J ends lost 3 bases and 0 bases respectively, with 10 bases between them. The CDR3 coding sequence is TGTGCCAGCAGTGATGACGGGACTAGCACAGATACGCAGTATTTT. Amino acid sequence: CASSDDGTSTDTQYF.

This clone is medium-sized by share. The J gene is TRBJ1-1, the V gene TRBV21-1; the tabulated D call, TRBD1, remains unverified against the DNA. TRBV21-1 is a pseudogene. This CDR3 region has 17 residues. The chain's CDR3 is CASSKERAGARGKEAFF. The CDR3 DNA is TGTGCCAGCAGCAAAGAGAGGGCAGGGGCGAGAGGTAAGGAAGCTTTCTTT.

This sequence joins TRBV5-5 and TRBJ2-3; the match to TRBD1 covers 10 bases. V lost 5 bases to trimming and J lost 3 bases; unmatched junction nucleotides: 6. Germline assignment: CDR1 SGHKS and CDR2 YYEKEE (reference sequence). The CDR3 sequence is 15 residues long. CDR3 in amino acids: CASSWRQGATDTQYF. The CDR3 DNA follows: TGTGCCAGCAGTTGGAGACAGGGGGCAACAGATACGCAGTATTTT.

This clone was recorded only once. The chain recombines TRBV18 with TRBJ2-3; the match to TRBD2 covers 9 bases. The trim removed 3 bases at V and 1 base at J, leaving 14 bases unmatched. This CDR3 is built from 19 residues. The V gene's germline CDR1 is KGHSH and CDR2 LQKENI. The CDR3, as DNA: TGTGCCAGCTCACCGTTAGCGGGGGCCCCCAGGTCCCGCACAGATACGCAGTATTTT. This translates into CASSPLAGAPRSRTDTQYF. Full variable domain (rest looked up from reference TRBV18 and TRBJ2-3): NAGVMQNPRHLVRRRGQEARLRCSPMKGHSHVYWYRQLPEEGLKFMVYLQKENIIDESGMPKERFSAEFPKEGPSILRIQQVVRGDSAAYFCASSPLAGAPRSRTDTQYFGPGTRLTVL.

The V and J genes are TRBV6-1 and TRBJ2-7; D possibly corresponds to TRBD2 (7 bases). This CDR3 is 15 amino acids long. The V end was cut by 0 bases, the J end by 7 bases, with 16 bases between. Germline CDR1 reads MNHNS; CDR2 reads SASEGT. CDR3 protein: CASSEAGFRGGEQYF. DNA for the CDR3: TGTGCCAGCAGTGAAGCAGGGTTCAGGGGAGGGGAGCAGTACTTC.

The chain joins TRBV5-1 to TRBJ2-5; TRBD1 aligns across 8 bases. V was pared by 2 bases and J by 5 bases, with 8 bases of the junction left unmatched. Germline loops: CDR1 SGHRS, CDR2 YFSETQ. The CDR3 sequence is 15 residues long. Here the CDR3 DNA reads TGCGCCAGCAGCTTAGGGACAGGAGCAGGGGAGACCCAGTACTTC. This sequence encodes CASSLGTGAGETQYF.

V gene TRBV20-1 combines with J gene TRBJ2-3; D is undetermined. V was shortened by 3 bases and J by 4 bases, with 5 bases between the two germline ends. CDR1 is DFQATT and CDR2 is SNEGSKA in the germline V gene (reference sequence). CDR3 length: 11 residues. In DNA form, the CDR3 reads TGCAGTGCTAGGTTAGCAGATACGCAGTATTTT. Translation: CSARLADTQYF.

This chain connects TRBV6-1 to TRBJ2-1; 9 nucleotides align to TRBD1. Trimming at V came to 5 bases and at J to 16 bases, leaving 6 bases not matched to a gene. The CDR3 spans 11 residues. Germline values: CDR1 MNHNS, CDR2 SASEGT. CDR3 DNA sequence: TGTGCCAGCAGTCTCCGGGACAGGGCCTTCTTC. Its translation: CASSLRDRAFF.

The rearrangement joins TRBV5-1 to TRBJ1-4; D unclear. This CDR3 spans 13 amino acids. V was pared by 4 bases and J by 0 bases, with 4 bases between. Germline lookup yields CDR1 SGHRS and CDR2 YFSETQ. CDR3 nucleotide sequence: TGCGCCAGCAGCCAGGCAACTAATGAAAAACTGTTTTTT. The encoded protein is CASSQATNEKLFF.